A selection of T cell receptor beta chains follows, all from one sample in a study of circulating CD8 cells and anti-PD-1 response in melanoma. A single record per CDR3 protein comes from TCRdb applying MiXCR to the reads. The sample has about 1,200 distinct CDR3 sequences, roughly 6.6% seen once. The sample in question was CD8+ T cells from PBMCs, obtained at baseline or after one month of anti-PD-1 therapy (not recorded which). These receptors were obtained from a human donor with melanoma. The CDR3 runs from the conserved cysteine through the conserved F or W. Each record gives: J gene, V gene, clone size, D gene, CDR3 DNA, CDR3 protein. A D gene is named only where the DNA matches it firmly. Clone size, where shown, is once, few, many, or a class for clones that have expanded.

j_gene: TRBJ1-1; v_gene: TRBV2; abundance: large; d_gene: NA; CDR3nt: TGTGCCAGCAGGTGGGGGGACACTGAAGCTTTCTTT; CDR3aa: CASRWGDTEAFF
j_gene: TRBJ2-7; v_gene: TRBV19; abundance: hyperexpanded; d_gene: TRBD1; CDR3nt: TGTGCCAGTACTCCGACAGGGGGAATATACGAGCAGTACTTC; CDR3aa: CASTPTGGIYEQYF
j_gene: TRBJ2-3; v_gene: TRBV10-3; abundance: medium-sized; d_gene: TRBD2; CDR3nt: TGTGCCATCAGTCCAAGCGGGGGCGCAGATACGCAGTATTTT; CDR3aa: CAISPSGGADTQYF
j_gene: TRBJ2-7; v_gene: TRBV5-4; abundance: few; d_gene: TRBD2; CDR3nt: TGTGCCAGCAGCGGGGGACTAGCGGGGGACATCTACGAGCAGTACTTC; CDR3aa: CASSGGLAGDIYEQYF
j_gene: TRBJ1-2; v_gene: TRBV19; abundance: medium-sized; d_gene: NA; CDR3nt: TGTGCCAGTGGCGATGGCTACACCTTC; CDR3aa: CASGDGYTF
j_gene: TRBJ2-7; v_gene: TRBV19; abundance: medium-sized; d_gene: NA; CDR3nt: TGTGCCAGTAGTGATATAGCCTATACCTACGAGCAGTACTTC; CDR3aa: CASSDIAYTYEQYF
j_gene: TRBJ2-5; v_gene: TRBV29-1; abundance: medium-sized; d_gene: NA; CDR3nt: TGCAGTGACTTAGAATGGAGGGACCAAGAGACCCAGTACTTC; CDR3aa: CSDLEWRDQETQYF
j_gene: TRBJ2-3; v_gene: TRBV20-1; abundance: medium-sized; d_gene: NA; CDR3nt: TGCAGTGCTAGAGATCCCCGGGGCGGAGTCAGCACAGATACGCAGTATTTT; CDR3aa: CSARDPRGGVSTDTQYF
j_gene: TRBJ1-4; v_gene: TRBV5-4; abundance: medium-sized; d_gene: TRBD1; CDR3nt: TGTGCCAGCAGCTGGGGACAGAACGAAAAACTGTTTTTT; CDR3aa: CASSWGQNEKLFF
j_gene: TRBJ2-5; v_gene: TRBV28; abundance: medium-sized; d_gene: NA; CDR3nt: TGTGCCAGCCTCCCTCCGAGGGCCCCTCCTCAAGAGACCCAGTACTTC; CDR3aa: CASLPPRAPPQETQYF
j_gene: TRBJ1-1; v_gene: TRBV5-4; abundance: medium-sized; d_gene: NA; CDR3nt: TGTGCCAGCAGCTTGGGCCCGCTAGCTTTCTTT; CDR3aa: CASSLGPLAFF
j_gene: TRBJ2-5; v_gene: TRBV27; abundance: NA; d_gene: TRBD1; CDR3nt: TGTGCCAACAGTTCAACAGGGGGAAGAGAGGCCCAGTACTTC; CDR3aa: CANSSTGGREAQYF
j_gene: TRBJ2-3; v_gene: TRBV2; abundance: medium-sized; d_gene: TRBD2; CDR3nt: TGTGCCAGCCCTTCCCGACTAGCGGGGGGTCCTGGAGATACGCAGTATTTT; CDR3aa: CASPSRLAGGPGDTQYF
j_gene: TRBJ1-4; v_gene: TRBV28; abundance: medium-sized; d_gene: NA; CDR3nt: TGTGCCAGCAGTTTGCTCGGGGATGCAACTAATGAAAAACTGTCTTTT; CDR3aa: CASSLLGDATNEKLSF
j_gene: TRBJ1-1; v_gene: TRBV7-6; abundance: medium-sized; d_gene: TRBD1; CDR3nt: TGTGCCAGCAGGTGGGACAGGGGAAAGGGTGAAGCTTTCTTT; CDR3aa: CASRWDRGKGEAFF
j_gene: TRBJ2-5; v_gene: TRBV12-3/TRBV12-4; abundance: large; d_gene: NA; CDR3nt: TGTGCCAGCAGTTTAGCACTGCGGGAGACCCAGTACTTC; CDR3aa: CASSLALRETQYF
j_gene: TRBJ2-3; v_gene: TRBV4-2; abundance: medium-sized; d_gene: NA; CDR3nt: TGTGCCAGCAGCCCGCGGGCACGGACTTTCACAGATACGCAGTATTTT; CDR3aa: CASSPRARTFTDTQYF
j_gene: TRBJ1-4; v_gene: TRBV4-1; abundance: large; d_gene: TRBD1; CDR3nt: TGCGCCAGCAGCCAGGCCGACAGGGGAGGGAAACTGTTTTTT; CDR3aa: CASSQADRGGKLFF
j_gene: TRBJ2-7; v_gene: TRBV7-9; abundance: large; d_gene: NA; CDR3nt: TGTGCCAGCAGCTTGCCCCGGTCAGGTGCCTCCTACGAGCAGTACTTC; CDR3aa: CASSLPRSGASYEQYF
j_gene: TRBJ2-4; v_gene: TRBV20-1; abundance: medium-sized; d_gene: TRBD2; CDR3nt: TGCAGTGGGACTAGCGGGGGGGAAAACATTCAGTACTTC; CDR3aa: CSGTSGGENIQYF
j_gene: TRBJ2-5; v_gene: TRBV24-1; abundance: large; d_gene: TRBD1; CDR3nt: TGTGCCACCAGTGAAACAACAGGGGGTCAAGAGACCCAGTACTTC; CDR3aa: CATSETTGGQETQYF
j_gene: TRBJ2-7; v_gene: TRBV27; abundance: large; d_gene: NA; CDR3nt: TGTGCCAGCAGCGTGTCCTACTCCTACGAGCAGTACTTC; CDR3aa: CASSVSYSYEQYF
j_gene: TRBJ2-3; v_gene: TRBV19; abundance: medium-sized; d_gene: TRBD2; CDR3nt: TGTGCCAGTAGTATAGTTCCGGGAGGTGGCACAGATACGCAGTATTTT; CDR3aa: CASSIVPGGGTDTQYF
j_gene: TRBJ2-3; v_gene: TRBV3-1; abundance: large; d_gene: NA; CDR3nt: TGTGCCAGTACGTTGGGGCAGAGCACAGATACGCAGTATTTT; CDR3aa: CASTLGQSTDTQYF
j_gene: TRBJ2-1; v_gene: TRBV28; abundance: large; d_gene: NA; CDR3nt: TGTGCCAGCACTGTGCCCGGCCACAATGAGCAGTTCTTC; CDR3aa: CASTVPGHNEQFF
j_gene: TRBJ2-3; v_gene: TRBV27; abundance: large; d_gene: TRBD1; CDR3nt: TGTGCCAGCAGTGTCCGACAGGGGGGCACAGATACGCAGTATTTT; CDR3aa: CASSVRQGGTDTQYF
j_gene: TRBJ2-2; v_gene: TRBV27; abundance: large; d_gene: NA; CDR3nt: TGTGCCAGCAGTTTATCCTCAGGGGTTCATACTTACACCGGGGAGCTGTTTTTT; CDR3aa: CASSLSSGVHTYTGELFF